The sequence of this TCR beta chain was determined in a study of blood T cell repertoires in COVID-19. At the level of the study: The cDNA or gDNA used as material had been derived from T cells, B-cell-depleted T cells, or PBMCs.

In the original analysis: Reference gene primer amplification in the assay estimated nucleated cell counts. TCRdb's copy holds only in-frame clones and misses some; the assay was immunoSEQ multiplex PCR. Clone size and the V and J calls come from that table; the DNA yielded D and trimming. The sample includes fewer than 350,000 clones, approximately 90% seen only once; the top ten take 9.5%. Living in about two dozen US areas, the participants were between about 18 and 95 years of age. The CDR3 spans 16 residues. The trim removed 2 bases at V and 9 bases at J, leaving 10 bases unmatched. CDR1 and CDR2 from the germline V gene are MDHEN and SYDVKM.

The TCR sequence derives from a middle-aged woman who had recovered from COVID-19. The rearrangement links TRBV28 to TRBJ2-1; 10 bases line up with TRBD2. The sample was PBMCs or T cells enriched from blood (not recorded which). DNA of the CDR3: TGTGCCAGCAGTTTAGACTCCCAGCGGGGGGGCTTTGAGCAGTTCTTC. This gives the protein CASSLDSQRGGFEQFF.